This TCR beta chain was identified during a study of response to subunit inactivated influenza vaccine. TCRdb re-analysed the RT-PCR reads in MiXCR, keeping a single row per CDR3 protein. In the table there are under 850,000 distinct CDR3 sequences, roughly 20% of which are singletons. The junction had 7 bases not matched to a gene; V was cut back by 8 bases and J by 0 bases. The CDR3 loop spans 17 amino acids. Germline CDR1 and CDR2: LNHNV and YYDKDF (reference sequence). The material sequenced was PBMCs from blood, taken 4 to 6 days after vaccination. This chain uses TRBV15 with TRBJ2-1, with TRBD2 matching 13 bases. This sequence originates from a man between 50 and 59 years old who received an inactivated influenza vaccine. The CDR3, as DNA: TGTGCCACCTCGAGGACTAGCGGGGGAAGCTCCTACAATGAGCAGTTCTTC. Its protein is CATSRTSGGSSYNEQFF.